The rows below give T cell receptor beta chains drawn from one sample of a study of OX40 agonist ivuxolimab in advanced cancers. Assay: immunoSEQ multiplex PCR; the TCRdb copy retains only in-frame clones and omits some. The table has 41,000 or so clones, 85% seen once. The material was CD4+ or CD8+ T cells sorted from blood, obtained in a trial of the OX40 agonist ivuxolimab. The receptors shown here come from an adult with an advanced solid tumor such as melanoma, head and neck, liver or kidney cancer. Each CDR3 is given with its conserved first and last residue. A D gene is named only where the DNA matches it firmly. Part of the rows lack a size; the others show once, few, many or a class for expanded clones.

>15|TRBD1|-|TRBJ1-6|TRBV2
CASSAGQGWGSPLHF
TGTGCCAGCAGCGCGGGACAGGGGTGGGGTTCACCCCTCCACTTT
>11|-|-|TRBJ2-5|TRBV5-1
CASSLAETQYF
TGCGCCAGCAGCTTGGCAGAGACCCAGTACTTC
>16|TRBD2|-|TRBJ2-1|TRBV9
CASSAGLAVRYNEQFF
TGTGCCAGCTCAGCGGGGCTAGCCGTTAGATACAATGAGCAGTTCTTC
>13|-|-|TRBJ2-1|TRBV7-3
CASSLGGINEQFF
TGTGCCAGCAGCCTAGGAGGTATCAATGAGCAGTTCTTC
>16|TRBD2|-|TRBJ2-3|TRBV7-3
CASSPGLAGGLGTQYF
TGTGCCAGCAGCCCAGGACTAGCGGGGGGGCTCGGTACGCAGTATTTT
>17|TRBD1|once|TRBJ1-2|TRBV6-1
CASSVLSVWTGDYGYTF
TGTGCCAGCAGTGTTCTTAGTGTGTGGACAGGTGACTATGGCTACACCTTC
>17|-|-|TRBJ2-6|TRBV19
CASSIDRVGSGANVLTF
TGTGCCAGTAGTATAGACAGAGTAGGCTCTGGGGCCAACGTCCTGACTTTC
>15|-|-|TRBJ2-3|TRBV9
CASSQNSGYTDTQYF
TGTGCCAGCAGCCAGAACAGCGGGTACACAGATACGCAGTATTTT
>14|TRBD1|-|TRBJ2-5|TRBV7-7
CASSRGQGIETQYF
TGTGCTAGCAGCCGGGGACAGGGGATAGAGACCCAGTACTTC
>13|TRBD2|-|TRBJ2-1|TRBV10-1
CASSTTSGSKQFF
TGCGCCAGCAGTACGACTAGCGGGAGCAAGCAGTTCTTC
>14|-|-|TRBJ1-5|TRBV5-6
CASSLSQGGQPQHF
TGTGCCAGCAGCTTAAGCCAGGGTGGGCAGCCCCAGCATTTT
>15|-|-|TRBJ2-1|TRBV2
CASRIQKSSYNEQFF
TGTGCCAGCAGGATACAGAAAAGCTCCTACAATGAGCAGTTCTTC
>15|TRBD2|-|TRBJ2-7|TRBV18
CASSPEAGSSYEQYF
TGTGCCAGCTCACCGGAAGCGGGGAGCTCCTACGAGCAGTACTTC
>11|-|-|TRBJ1-2|TRBV6-5
CASSSGYGYTF
TGTGCCAGCAGCTCAGGTTATGGCTACACCTTC
>13|-|-|TRBJ2-7|TRBV13
CASSSGGTYEQYF
TGTGCCAGCAGCTCCGGGGGTACCTACGAGCAGTACTTC
>13|TRBD1|-|TRBJ2-5|TRBV7-9
CASAGTGGETQYF
TGTGCCAGCGCCGGGACAGGGGGTGAGACCCAGTACTTC
>15|TRBD1|once|TRBJ2-7|TRBV6-1
CASRKTGILFYEQYF
TGTGCCAGCAGAAAGACAGGGATTCTTTTCTACGAGCAGTACTTC
>14|-|-|TRBJ1-1|TRBV5-1
CASSLTVLNTEAFF
TGCGCCAGCAGCTTGACTGTACTGAACACTGAAGCTTTCTTT
>15|TRBD2|-|TRBJ2-7|TRBV6-6
CASGQSGGPTYEQYF
TGTGCCAGCGGACAAAGCGGGGGTCCTACCTACGAGCAGTACTTC
>15|-|once|TRBJ1-1|TRBV30
CAWSPRTNMNTEAFF
TGTGCCTGGAGCCCCAGGACAAATATGAACACTGAAGCTTTCTTT
>18|-|-|TRBJ2-1|TRBV12-2
CASRLDYWPGQGLNEQFF
TGTGCAAGTCGCTTAGACTATTGGCCGGGACAGGGTTTGAATGAGCAGTTCTTC
>18|-|-|TRBJ2-6|TRBV18
CASELSRGRKSGANVLTF
TGTGCCAGCGAACTCAGCCGGGGGCGCAAGTCTGGGGCCAACGTCCTGACTTTC
>14|TRBD2|-|TRBJ2-7|TRBV11-2
CASSLSGVSYEQYF
TGTGCCAGCAGCTTAAGCGGGGTCTCCTACGAGCAGTACTTC
>13|-|-|TRBJ2-4|TRBV28
CASTLSKGDIQYF
TGTGCCAGCACCCTCTCAAAAGGGGACATTCAGTACTTC
>14|-|-|TRBJ1-4|TRBV2
CASSDPRSNEKLFF
TGTGCCAGCAGTGACCCCCGGAGTAATGAAAAACTGTTTTTT
>14|TRBD2|-|TRBJ2-7|TRBV5-1
CASSLASSGKPQYF
TGCGCCAGCAGCTTGGCCTCTAGCGGGAAACCTCAGTACTTC
>19|TRBD1|-|TRBJ1-5|TRBV12-5
CASGLVLPNHAGQLQPQHF
TGTGCTAGTGGTTTGGTACTACCGAATCACGCGGGACAGCTCCAGCCCCAGCATTTT